What follows are 26 T cell receptor beta chains derived from one specimen sequenced in a study of T cells expressing NK-cell markers. TCRdb processed the 5' RACE reads again and assigns one entry to each CDR3 protein, with no DNA. The sample data list 550,000 to 600,000 distinct CDR3 sequences. The sample taken for sequencing was blood T cells: a sorted CD56 or NKG2C T cell subset, CD4+ or CD8+ T cells, or bulk PBMC T cells (not recorded which). The receptor set was obtained from a man between 18 and 35 years old in good health.

The chain has TRBV12-3 or TRBV12-4 and TRBJ2-1. The CDR3 runs to 12 residues. The CDR3 region is CASKIGDNEQFF.

The rearrangement uses TRBV20-1 and TRBJ2-7; as DNA is missing, the TRBD2 call by TCRdb cannot be tested. The CDR3 runs to 17 residues. Germline lookup yields CDR1 DFQATT and CDR2 SNEGSKA (reference sequence). The CDR3: CSAPNFGGRVLGYEQYF.

The gene calls are TRBV7-8 and TRBJ1-5; TCRdb designates TRBD1, a call that cannot be tested without DNA. The CDR3 is made up of 15 amino acids. In germline, CDR1 is SGHVS, CDR2 FQNEAQ. CDR3: CASSETGGSNQPQHF.

The chain carries TRBV28 and TRBJ1-2; TCRdb returns TRBD1, unconfirmable since there is no DNA. This CDR3 is built from 13 residues. In germline, CDR1 is MDHEN, CDR2 SYDVKM. The CDR3 region is CASRTTGAVGYTF.

The chain has TRBV5-6 and TRBJ2-4; there is no DNA to check the TCRdb D call of TRBD2. CDR1 is SGHDT, CDR2 YYEEEE, per germline. The CDR3 runs to 15 residues. This CDR3 reads CASSSLRRAENIQYF.

V is TRBV5-1 and J is TRBJ2-5; without DNA, the TCRdb call of TRBD1 cannot be checked. The CDR3 length is 15 residues. The germline gives CDR1 SGHRS, CDR2 YFSETQ. The CDR3 loop reads CASSWLGTEKETQYF. Looking up the rest from reference TRBV5-1 and TRBJ2-5 gives the full variable domain: KAGVTQTPRYLIKTRGQQVTLSCSPISGHRSVSWYQQTPGQGLQFLFEYFSETQRNKGNFPGRFSGRQFSNSRSEMNVSTLELGDSALYLCASSWLGTEKETQYFGPGTRLLVL.

V is TRBV6-5 and J is TRBJ1-2; TCRdb's D call of TRBD1 is untestable without DNA. CDR1 MNHEY and CDR2 SVGAGI come from the germline V gene. The CDR3 runs 13 residues. Here the CDR3 reads CASSYSGVAGYTF.

This chain connects TRBV6-5 to TRBJ2-4; lacking DNA, the TRBD1 call made by TCRdb goes unchecked. The germline V gene encodes CDR1 MNHEY and CDR2 SVGAGI. The CDR3 sequence is 17 residues long. The CDR3 loop reads CASSYAGGSLAKNIQYF.

J is TRBJ1-1 and V is TRBV20-1; TCRdb's D call of TRBD1 is untestable without DNA. Germline assignment: CDR1 DFQATT and CDR2 SNEGSKA (reference sequence). The CDR3 extends over 17 amino acids. This CDR3 reads CSAYSALIQGAHTEAFF.

The chain employs TRBV13 and TRBJ2-1; absent DNA, TCRdb's TRBD2 call cannot be checked. In germline, CDR1 is PRHDT, CDR2 FYEKMQ (reference sequence). This CDR3 region has 14 residues. CDR3 amino acids: CASSLETSGNEQFF.

V is TRBV20-1 and J is TRBJ2-3; the TCRdb D gene call, TRBD1, has no DNA to confirm it. The germline V gene encodes CDR1 DFQATT and CDR2 SNEGSKA (reference sequence). The CDR3 contains 13 residues. The CDR3 sequence: CSARQVDTDTQYF.

The genes are TRBV4-2 and TRBJ2-1; the TCRdb call, TRBD1, lacks DNA for checking. Germline CDR1 LGHNA, CDR2 YNFKEQ. CDR3 length equals 14 residues. The CDR3 spells CASSQVSTGNEQFF.

CDR3 in amino acids: CASSLDTSANEQFF. This rearrangement joins TRBV5-1 to TRBJ2-1. The CDR3 loop spans 14 amino acids. Germline assignment: CDR1 SGHRS and CDR2 YFSETQ.

The chain is built from TRBV24-1 and TRBJ2-1; TCRdb's D call of TRBD2 is untestable without DNA. CDR1 is KGHDR, CDR2 SFDVKD, per germline. The CDR3 is made up of 14 amino acids. The CDR3 spells CATSDQGLKNEQFF.

This chain connects TRBV7-3 to TRBJ2-5; TCRdb gives TRBD1 as the D gene, but with no DNA this cannot be confirmed. Germline-derived CDR1 and CDR2 are SGHTA and FQGTGA. The CDR3 extends over 17 amino acids. The CDR3 sequence is CASSLQGQGMVQETQYF. The full variable domain, in which reference TRBV7-3 and TRBJ2-5 provide the parts outside the CDR3, is GAGVSQTPSNKVTEKGKYVELRCDPISGHTALYWYRQSLGQGPEFLIYFQGTGAADDSGLPNDRFFAVRPEGSVSTLKIQRTERGDSAVYLCASSLQGQGMVQETQYFGPGTRLLVL.

The rearrangement joins TRBV29-1 to TRBJ1-4; the TRBD1 assignment by TCRdb is unverifiable without DNA. This CDR3 spans 13 amino acids. Germline V lookup: CDR1 SQVTM, CDR2 ANQGSEA. The CDR3 loop reads CSVGTGGEEKLFF.

The chain is built from TRBV12-3 or TRBV12-4 and TRBJ2-3; the D call of TRBD1 rests on TCRdb alone, since no DNA is present to check it. This CDR3 region has 13 residues. The CDR3 protein is CASRSTGVDTQYF.

This chain links TRBV6-5 with TRBJ2-5; the D call from TCRdb, TRBD2, cannot be confirmed without DNA. This CDR3 comprises 15 residues. CDR1 and CDR2 from the germline V gene are MNHEY and SVGAGI. CDR3 in amino acids: CASSYGAGGGETQYF.

The chain carries TRBV12-3 or TRBV12-4 and TRBJ2-1; TCRdb calls TRBD1, which cannot be checked without DNA. This CDR3 comprises 19 residues. The CDR3 loop is CASSATGTGGIVPYNEQFF.

The rearrangement uses TRBV5-1 and TRBJ2-2; the D call from TCRdb, TRBD1, cannot be confirmed without DNA. From germline, CDR1 is SGHRS and CDR2 YFSETQ. CDR3 size: 16 residues. The CDR3 spells CASSGVRDPNTGELFF.

The rearrangement uses TRBV20-1 and TRBJ2-1; TCRdb gives TRBD1 as the D gene, but with no DNA this cannot be confirmed. The germline V gene encodes CDR1 DFQATT and CDR2 SNEGSKA (reference sequence). This CDR3 contains 13 residues. The CDR3 is CSATTGRYNEQFF.

The chain is built from TRBV4-1 and TRBJ2-1. The CDR3 sequence is 15 residues long. The germline gives CDR1 MGHRA, CDR2 YSYEKL. CDR3 amino acids: CASSQVGASGNEQFF.

CDR3 protein: CASSLMAVAGANTGELFF. The chain uses TRBV27 and TRBJ2-2; the D call from TCRdb, TRBD2, cannot be confirmed without DNA. Germline assignment: CDR1 MNHEY and CDR2 SMNVEV (reference sequence). The CDR3 runs 18 residues.

The gene calls are TRBV11-2 and TRBJ2-4; lacking DNA, the TRBD2 call made by TCRdb goes unchecked. Germline V CDR1 and CDR2: SGHAT, FQNNGV. The CDR3 extends over 15 amino acids. CDR3 in amino acids: CASSLDASLANIQYF. The full variable domain, in which reference TRBV11-2 and TRBJ2-4 provide the parts outside the CDR3, is EAGVAQSPRYKIIEKRQSVAFWCNPISGHATLYWYQQILGQGPKLLIQFQNNGVVDDSQLPKDRFSAERLKGVDSTLKIQPAKLEDSAVYLCASSLDASLANIQYFGAGTRLSVL.

The CDR3 reads CASSPPGAGGYNEQFF. V usage is TRBV18 and J usage is TRBJ2-1; lacking DNA, the TRBD2 call made by TCRdb goes unchecked. Germline V gene sequence: CDR1 KGHSH, CDR2 LQKENI. CDR3 length: 16 residues.

This chain uses TRBV12-3 or TRBV12-4 with TRBJ1-5. The CDR3 has 18 amino acids. CDR3 protein: CASSLGLGRSYSNQPQHF.